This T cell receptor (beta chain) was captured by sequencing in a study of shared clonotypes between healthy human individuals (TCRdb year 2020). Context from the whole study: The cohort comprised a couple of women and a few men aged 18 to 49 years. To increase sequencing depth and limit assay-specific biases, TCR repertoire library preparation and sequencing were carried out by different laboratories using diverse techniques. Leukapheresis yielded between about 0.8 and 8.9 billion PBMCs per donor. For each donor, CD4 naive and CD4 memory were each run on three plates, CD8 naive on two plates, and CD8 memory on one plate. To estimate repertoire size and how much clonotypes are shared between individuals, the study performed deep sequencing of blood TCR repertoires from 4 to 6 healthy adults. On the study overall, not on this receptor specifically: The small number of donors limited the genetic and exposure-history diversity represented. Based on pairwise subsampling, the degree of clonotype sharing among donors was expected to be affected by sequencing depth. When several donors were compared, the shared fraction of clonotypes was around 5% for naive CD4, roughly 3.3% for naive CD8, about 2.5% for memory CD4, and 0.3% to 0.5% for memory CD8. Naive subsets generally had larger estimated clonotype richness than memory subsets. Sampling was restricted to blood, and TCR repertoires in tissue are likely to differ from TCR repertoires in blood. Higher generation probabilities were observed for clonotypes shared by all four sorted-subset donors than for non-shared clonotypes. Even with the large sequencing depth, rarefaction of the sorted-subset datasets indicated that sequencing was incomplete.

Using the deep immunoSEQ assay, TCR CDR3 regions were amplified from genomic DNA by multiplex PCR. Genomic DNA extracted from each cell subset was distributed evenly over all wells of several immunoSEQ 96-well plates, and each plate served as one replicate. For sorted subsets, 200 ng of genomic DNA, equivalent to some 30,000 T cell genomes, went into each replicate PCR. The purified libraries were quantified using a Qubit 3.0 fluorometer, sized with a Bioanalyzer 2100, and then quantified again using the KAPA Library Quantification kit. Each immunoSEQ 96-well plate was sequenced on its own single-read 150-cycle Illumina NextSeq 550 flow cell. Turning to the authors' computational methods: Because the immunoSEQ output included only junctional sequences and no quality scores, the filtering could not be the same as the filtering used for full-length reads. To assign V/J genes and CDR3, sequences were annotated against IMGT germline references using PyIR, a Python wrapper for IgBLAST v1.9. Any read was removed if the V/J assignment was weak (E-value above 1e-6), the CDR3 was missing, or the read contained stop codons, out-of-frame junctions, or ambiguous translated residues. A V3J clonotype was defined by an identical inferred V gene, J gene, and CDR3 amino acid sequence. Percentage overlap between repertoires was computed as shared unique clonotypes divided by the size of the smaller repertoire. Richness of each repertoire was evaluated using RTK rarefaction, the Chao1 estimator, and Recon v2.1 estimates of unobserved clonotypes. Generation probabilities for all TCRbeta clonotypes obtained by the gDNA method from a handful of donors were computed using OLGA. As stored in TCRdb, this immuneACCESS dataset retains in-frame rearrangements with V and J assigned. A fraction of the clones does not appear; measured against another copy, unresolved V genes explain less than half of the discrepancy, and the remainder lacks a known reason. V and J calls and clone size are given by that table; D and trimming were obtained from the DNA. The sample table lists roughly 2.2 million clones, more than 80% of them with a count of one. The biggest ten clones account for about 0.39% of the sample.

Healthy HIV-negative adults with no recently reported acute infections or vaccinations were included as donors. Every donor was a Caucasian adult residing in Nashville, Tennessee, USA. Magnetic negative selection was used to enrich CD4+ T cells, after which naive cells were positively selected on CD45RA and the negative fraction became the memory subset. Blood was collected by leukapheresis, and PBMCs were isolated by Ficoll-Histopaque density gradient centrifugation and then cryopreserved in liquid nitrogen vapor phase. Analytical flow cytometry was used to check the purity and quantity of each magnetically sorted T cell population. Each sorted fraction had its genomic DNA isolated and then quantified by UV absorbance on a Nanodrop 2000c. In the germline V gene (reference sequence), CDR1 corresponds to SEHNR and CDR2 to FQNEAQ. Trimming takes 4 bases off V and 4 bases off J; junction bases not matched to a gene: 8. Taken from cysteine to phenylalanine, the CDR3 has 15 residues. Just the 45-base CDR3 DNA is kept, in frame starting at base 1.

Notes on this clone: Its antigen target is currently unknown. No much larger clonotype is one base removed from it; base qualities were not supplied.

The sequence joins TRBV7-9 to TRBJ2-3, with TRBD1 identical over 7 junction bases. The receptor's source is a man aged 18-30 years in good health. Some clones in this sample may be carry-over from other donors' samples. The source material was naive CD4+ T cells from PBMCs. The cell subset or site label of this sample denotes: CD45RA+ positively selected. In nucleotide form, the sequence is TGTGCCAGCAGCTCCCGGGACAGCAAATCAGATACGCAGTATTTT. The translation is CASSSRDSKSDTQYF.